This TCR beta chain was recovered during a study of cytomegalovirus exposure and HLA in healthy donors. Across the whole study: Early released data had about 85 million unique TCRs, all coming from HLA-typed donors.

V was pared by 8 bases and J by 7 bases, with 9 bases of the junction left unmatched. This CDR3 comprises 13 residues. Germline V CDR1 and CDR2: SGHTA, FQGNSA. The PCR contained 60 Vbeta and 13 Jbeta primers. Libraries were prepared by immunoSEQ multiplex PCR; TCRdb keeps only in-frame clonotypes and omits some of them. This table holds under 250,000 clones, about 72% found once. In regard to this clone: Its target is not known.

Study-level findings and limits: Fewer N-insertions (relative to the approximately 670-donor mean) were reportedly seen in an Asian-associated ancestry cluster in a later analysis. Links to common viral pathogens appeared, in a later analysis, for several of the most significant clusters. Most TCR sequences were seen very rarely across donors, but some public TCRs occurred in many.

The source of this sequence is a male donor in good health and CMV-seronegative. Sequences were obtained from PBMCs. This rearrangement joins TRBV7-2 to TRBJ2-7; 9 nucleotides align to TRBD2. In DNA form, the CDR3 reads TGTGCCAGCGCGGGAGGGTCCCTTCGGGAGCAGTACTTC. It encodes CASAGGSLREQYF. Full variable domain (missing parts from reference TRBV7-2 and TRBJ2-7): GAGVSQSPSNKVTEKGKDVELRCDPISGHTALYWYRQSLGQGLEFLIYFQGNSAPDKSGLPSDRFSAERTGGSVSTLTIQRTQQEDSAVYLCASAGGSLREQYFGPGTRLTVT.